The 18 T cell receptor beta chains listed next were all sequenced from one sample in a study of blood T cell repertoires in COVID-19. Some clones are missing from TCRdb's copy, which holds only in-frame ones; the method was immunoSEQ multiplex PCR. Of around 140,000 clones listed, 84% are singletons. Sequenced: peripheral blood. The origin of the receptors is a man aged 25-45 years with COVID-19, enrolled during active disease.

This clone was observed a handful of times. This sequence joins TRBV5-1 and TRBJ1-2, with 7 bases fitting TRBD1. V was clipped by 0 bases and J by 2 bases; unmatched bases: 7. CDR3 size: 16 residues. Germline V lookup: CDR1 SGHRS, CDR2 YFSETQ. In DNA, the CDR3 is TGCGCCAGCAGCTTGGTTGAGACAGGGTCGAACTATGGCTACACCTTC. As protein: CASSLVETGSNYGYTF.

The rearrangement joins TRBV6-2 or TRBV6-3 to TRBJ1-4; D call uncertain. V was trimmed by 5 bases and J by 8 bases, leaving 21 bases between them. This CDR3 has 16 residues. Looked up from germline, CDR1 is MNHEY and CDR2 is SVGEGT. The CDR3 DNA reads as TGTGCCAGCAGTAAGCAGGCCAGCCTTCGGAAGGAAAAACTGTTTTTT. This gives the protein CASSKQASLRKEKLFF.

The chain combines TRBV24-1 with TRBJ1-2; perhaps TRBD1 as D (5 bases). Germline loops: CDR1 KGHDR, CDR2 SFDVKD. This CDR3 has 14 amino acids. Trimming shortened V by 7 bases and J by 5 bases, and 16 bases separated the two germline ends. CDR3 in amino acids: CATSGGRKDYGYTF. The DNA for the CDR3 is TGTGCCACCAGCGGGGGACGTAAGGATTATGGCTACACCTTC.

In DNA, the CDR3 is TGTGCCAGCAGCGTTGTTACGGCAGATACGCAGTATTTT. Translation: CASSVVTADTQYF. V is TRBV14 and J is TRBJ2-3; no clear D gene. The germline V gene has CDR1 SGHDN and CDR2 FVKESK. V was trimmed by 5 bases and J by 4 bases, leaving 10 bases between them. The CDR3 spans 13 residues.

This clone was seen a handful of times. The V call is TRBV5-1, the J call TRBJ2-1, with a tentative D call TRBD2 (6 bases). The CDR3 consists of 15 residues. Germline V gene sequence: CDR1 SGHRS, CDR2 YFSETQ. V lost 0 bases and J 5 bases, leaving 12 bases between the germline ends. Here the CDR3 DNA reads TGCGCCAGCAGCTTGGTAGTCGGGGGAAACAATGAGCAGTTCTTC. Its translation: CASSLVVGGNNEQFF. Looking up the rest from reference TRBV5-1 and TRBJ2-1 gives the full variable domain: KAGVTQTPRYLIKTRGQQVTLSCSPISGHRSVSWYQQTPGQGLQFLFEYFSETQRNKGNFPGRFSGRQFSNSRSEMNVSTLELGDSALYLCASSLVVGGNNEQFFGPGTRLTVL.

A few counts support this clone. The rearrangement joins TRBV4-1 to TRBJ1-6; D is possibly TRBD1 (6 bases). Germline loops: CDR1 MGHRA, CDR2 YSYEKL. Trimming left V 1 base short and J 10 bases short, with 8 bases between. The CDR3 is 13 amino acids. CDR3 loop: CASSQAGDSPLHF. The CDR3 coding sequence is TGCGCCAGCAGCCAAGCAGGGGACTCACCCCTCCACTTT.

The CDR3 protein is CATSEPGTGMETQYF. The DNA for the CDR3 is TGTGCCACCAGTGAACCCGGGACAGGGATGGAGACCCAGTACTTC. This chain uses TRBV24-1 with TRBJ2-5; 9 nucleotides line up with TRBD1. Germline loops: CDR1 KGHDR, CDR2 SFDVKD. With 4 bases clipped from V and 5 bases from J, the junction kept 7 bases outside the gene matches. The CDR3 sequence is 15 residues long.

The chain uses TRBV11-2 and TRBJ2-2, with a tentative D call TRBD2 (5 bases). The V end was cut by 4 bases, the J end by 7 bases, with 16 bases between. This CDR3 region has 15 residues. Germline CDR1 reads SGHAT; CDR2 reads FQNNGV. This CDR3 reads CASSSAAGRRGELFF. The CDR3 DNA sequence: TGTGCCAGCAGCTCGGCGGCGGGCAGGCGCGGGGAGCTGTTTTTT.

This chain connects TRBV6-2 or TRBV6-3 to TRBJ2-3, with 9 bases aligning to TRBD1. The junction had 3 bases not matched to a gene; V was cut back by 1 base and J by 4 bases. The CDR3 covers 15 residues. The germline gives CDR1 MNHEY, CDR2 SVGEGT. Written as DNA, the CDR3 is TGTGCCAGCAGTTACTTGGGACAGGGCTCAGATACGCAGTATTTT. As protein: CASSYLGQGSDTQYF.

The gene calls are TRBV28 and TRBJ2-7, with 8 bases identical to TRBD1. Germline-derived CDR1 and CDR2 are MDHEN and SYDVKM. The CDR3 spans 15 residues. V shed 5 bases and J 4 bases; nucleotides not matched to a gene: 10. The CDR3 spells CASSPLTGVKYEQYF. The CDR3 DNA sequence: TGTGCCAGCAGTCCACTGACAGGGGTGAAATACGAGCAGTACTTC.

This chain connects TRBV6-5 to TRBJ1-2; 11 positions agree with TRBD1. The V segment lost 4 bases and the J segment 3 bases; nucleotides outside the gene matches: 7. This CDR3 has 16 residues. CDR1 is MNHEY and CDR2 is SVGAGI in the germline V gene. The CDR3 spells CASSFYRTGGDYGYTF. The CDR3 DNA sequence: TGTGCCAGCAGTTTCTATCGGACAGGGGGCGACTATGGCTACACCTTC.

The chain has TRBV9 and TRBJ2-5; TRBD2 matches 9 bases. V gave up 0 bases and J gave up 5 bases; unmatched junction bases: 8. The germline V gene has CDR1 SGDLS and CDR2 YYNGEE. The CDR3 is 16 amino acids. CDR3 in DNA: TGTGCCAGCAGCGTAGGCATAGCGGGAGCTTTGGAGACCCAGTACTTC. This encodes CASSVGIAGALETQYF.

This chain links TRBV7-8 with TRBJ1-6, with 8 bases aligning to TRBD1. J gave up 7 bases and V 5 bases, and 10 bases lay outside the gene matches. The CDR3 loop spans 16 amino acids. Germline CDR1 SGHVS, CDR2 FQNEAQ. CDR3 region: CASSRGSGGQNSPLHF. The CDR3 coding sequence is TGTGCCAGCAGCCGAGGGTCAGGGGGCCAGAATTCACCCCTCCACTTT. Looking up the rest from reference TRBV7-8 and TRBJ1-6 gives the full variable domain: GAGVSQSPRYKVAKRGQDVALRCDPISGHVSLFWYQQALGQGPEFLTYFQNEAQLDKSGLPSDRFFAERPEGSVSTLKIQRTQQEDSAVYLCASSRGSGGQNSPLHFGNGTRLTVT.

This chain uses TRBV9 with TRBJ2-3, with 7 positions matching TRBD2. After removal of 3 bases from V and 10 bases from J, the junction contained 14 bases not matched to a gene. The CDR3 has 15 amino acids. Germline CDR1 SGDLS, CDR2 YYNGEE. The DNA of the CDR3 is TGTGCCAGCAGCGCCCAAACCGGGACTACCCGTGCGCAGTATTTT. The encoded protein is CASSAQTGTTRAQYF.

The chain uses TRBV28 and TRBJ2-5, with 9 nucleotides matching TRBD2. Germline V gives CDR1 MDHEN, CDR2 SYDVKM. With V trimmed by 5 bases and J by 5 bases, 9 bases remained unmatched. This CDR3 region has 15 residues. The CDR3 region has the DNA TGTGCCAGCAGTACCCCCGGGGCGGGAGGGGAGACCCAGTACTTC. Its translation: CASSTPGAGGETQYF.

The V gene is TRBV30, the J gene TRBJ2-7; the D gene is possibly TRBD2 (7 bases). Germline V lookup: CDR1 GTSNPN, CDR2 SVGIG (reference sequence). The CDR3 consists of 12 residues. V was clipped by 3 bases and J by 7 bases, with 13 bases between them. This CDR3 reads CAWRRGAGEQYF. CDR3 sequence (DNA): TGTGCCTGGAGACGGGGGGCGGGGGAGCAGTACTTC.

The V call is TRBV2, the J call TRBJ1-6; 7 nucleotides line up with TRBD1. The CDR3 has 15 residues. The V segment lost 6 bases and the J segment 7 bases; nucleotides outside the gene matches: 9. CDR1 SNHLY and CDR2 FYNNEI come from the germline V gene. The CDR3 sequence is CASREGTVRNSPLHF. For the CDR3, the DNA is TGTGCCAGCAGGGAGGGGACAGTCAGGAATTCACCCCTCCACTTT.

The chain carries TRBV5-1 and TRBJ2-5, with D maybe TRBD1 (7 bases). Germline loops: CDR1 SGHRS, CDR2 YFSETQ. V was cut by 4 bases and J by 5 bases, with 21 bases left in between. The CDR3 is made up of 16 amino acids. The CDR3 spells CASSRGDSLAGETQYF. The DNA of the CDR3 is TGCGCCAGCAGCAGGGGGGACAGCCTTGCCGGGGAGACCCAGTACTTC.